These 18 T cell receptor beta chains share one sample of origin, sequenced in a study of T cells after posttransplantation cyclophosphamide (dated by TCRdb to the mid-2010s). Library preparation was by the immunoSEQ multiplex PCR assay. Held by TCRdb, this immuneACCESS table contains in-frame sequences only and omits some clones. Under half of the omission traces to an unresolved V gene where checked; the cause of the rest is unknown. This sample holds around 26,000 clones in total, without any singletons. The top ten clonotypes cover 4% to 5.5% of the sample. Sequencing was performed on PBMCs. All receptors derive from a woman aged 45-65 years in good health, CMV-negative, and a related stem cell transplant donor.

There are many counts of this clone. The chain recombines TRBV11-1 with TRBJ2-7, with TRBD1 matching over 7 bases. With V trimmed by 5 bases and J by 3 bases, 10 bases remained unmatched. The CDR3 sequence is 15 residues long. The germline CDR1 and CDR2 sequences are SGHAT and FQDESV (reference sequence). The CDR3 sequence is CASSKKGQTIYEQYF. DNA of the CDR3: TGTGCCAGCAGCAAGAAGGGACAGACGATCTACGAGCAGTACTTC.

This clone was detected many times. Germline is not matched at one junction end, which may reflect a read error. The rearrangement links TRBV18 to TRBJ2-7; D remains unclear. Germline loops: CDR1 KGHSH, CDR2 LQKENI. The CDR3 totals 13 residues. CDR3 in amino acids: CATSSSSLYEQYF. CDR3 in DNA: TGTGCCACCTCATCGAGTAGTTTGTACGAGCAGTACTTC.

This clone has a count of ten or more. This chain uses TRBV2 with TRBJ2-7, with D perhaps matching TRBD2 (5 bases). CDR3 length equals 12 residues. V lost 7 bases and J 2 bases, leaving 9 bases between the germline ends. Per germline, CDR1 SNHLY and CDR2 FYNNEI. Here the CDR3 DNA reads TGTGCCAGCACCAGCGGAGCCTACGAGCAGTACTTC. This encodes CASTSGAYEQYF.

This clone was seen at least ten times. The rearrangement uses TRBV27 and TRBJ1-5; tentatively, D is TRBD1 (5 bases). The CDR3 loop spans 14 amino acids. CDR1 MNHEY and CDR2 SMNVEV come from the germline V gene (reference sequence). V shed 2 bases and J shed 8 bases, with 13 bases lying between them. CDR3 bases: TGTGCCAGCAGTTTAGGGCAGGGCGCGGAGCCCCAGCATTTT. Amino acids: CASSLGQGAEPQHF.

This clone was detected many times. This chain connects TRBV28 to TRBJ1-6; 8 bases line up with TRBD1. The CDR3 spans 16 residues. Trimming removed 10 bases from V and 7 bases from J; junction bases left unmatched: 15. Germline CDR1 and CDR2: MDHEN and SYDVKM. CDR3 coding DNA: TGTGCCACCTCGATTCTTGACAGGGGAAGCAATTCACCCCTCCACTTT. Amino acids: CATSILDRGSNSPLHF.

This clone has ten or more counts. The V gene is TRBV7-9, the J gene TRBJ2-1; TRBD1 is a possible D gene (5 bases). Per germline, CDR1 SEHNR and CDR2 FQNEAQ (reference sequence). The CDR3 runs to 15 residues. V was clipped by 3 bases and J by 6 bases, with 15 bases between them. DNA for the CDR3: TGTGCCAGCAGCTTCTTCTACCTTCAGGGCAATGAGCAGTTCTTC. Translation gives CASSFFYLQGNEQFF.

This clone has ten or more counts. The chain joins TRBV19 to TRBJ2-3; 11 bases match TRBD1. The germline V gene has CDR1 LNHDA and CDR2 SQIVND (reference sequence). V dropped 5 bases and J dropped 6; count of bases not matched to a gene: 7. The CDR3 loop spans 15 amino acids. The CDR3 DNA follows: TGTGCCAGTAGTCCCCGGACAGGGGGCCGTGATACGCAGTATTTT. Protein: CASSPRTGGRDTQYF.

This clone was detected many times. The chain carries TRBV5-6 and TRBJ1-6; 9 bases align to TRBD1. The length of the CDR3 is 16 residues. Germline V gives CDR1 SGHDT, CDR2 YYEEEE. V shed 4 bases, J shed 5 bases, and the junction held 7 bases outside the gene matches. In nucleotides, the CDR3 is TGTGCCAGCAGCACGGACAGGGGAAATGATAATTCACCCCTCCACTTT. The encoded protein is CASSTDRGNDNSPLHF.

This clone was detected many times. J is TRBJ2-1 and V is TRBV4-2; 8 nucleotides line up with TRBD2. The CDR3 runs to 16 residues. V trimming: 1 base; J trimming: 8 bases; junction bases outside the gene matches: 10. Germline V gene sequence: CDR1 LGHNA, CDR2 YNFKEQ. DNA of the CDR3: TGTGCCAGCAGCCAAGGGGTTCGCGGGGGGATGGATGAGCAGTTCTTC. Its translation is CASSQGVRGGMDEQFF.

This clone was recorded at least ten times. The DNA for the CDR3 is TGTGCCAGCAGCTTCAGACAGGGCACAGATACGCAGTATTTT. Residues: CASSFRQGTDTQYF. The chain couples TRBV7-8 to TRBJ2-3; weak D call: TRBD1 (6 bases). Germline-derived CDR1 and CDR2 are SGHVS and FQNEAQ. The CDR3 has 14 residues. Trimming stripped 3 bases from V and 1 base from J, with 8 bases between.

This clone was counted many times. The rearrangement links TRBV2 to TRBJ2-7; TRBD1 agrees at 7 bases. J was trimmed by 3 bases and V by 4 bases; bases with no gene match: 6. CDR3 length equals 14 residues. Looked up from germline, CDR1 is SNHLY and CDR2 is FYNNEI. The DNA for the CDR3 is TGTGCCAGCAGTGTGTGGGACAGAAGCTACGAGCAGTACTTC. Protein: CASSVWDRSYEQYF.

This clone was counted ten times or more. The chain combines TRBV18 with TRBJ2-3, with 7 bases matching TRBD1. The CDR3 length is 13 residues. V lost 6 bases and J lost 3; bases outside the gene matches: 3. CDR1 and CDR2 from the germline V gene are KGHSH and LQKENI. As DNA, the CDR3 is TGTGCCAGCTCCTCGGGACAGACAGATACGCAGTATTTT. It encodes CASSSGQTDTQYF.

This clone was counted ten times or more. In nucleotides, the CDR3 is TGTGCCAACAAGCCACTGGGGGCGAGCACAGATACGCAGTATTTT. Amino acids: CANKPLGASTDTQYF. The chain combines TRBV18 with TRBJ2-3; possible D gene TRBD1, 6 bases. Deletions cut 10 bases from V and 0 bases from J, with 17 bases between. The CDR3 is 15 residues long. Germline CDR1 and CDR2: KGHSH and LQKENI.

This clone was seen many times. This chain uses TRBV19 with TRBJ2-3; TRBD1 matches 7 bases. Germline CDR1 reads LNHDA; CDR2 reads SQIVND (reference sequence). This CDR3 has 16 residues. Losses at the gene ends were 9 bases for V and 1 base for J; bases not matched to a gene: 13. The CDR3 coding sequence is TGTGCCAGCAGCCCTTCGACAGGGTACGGCACAGATACGCAGTATTTT. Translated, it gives CASSPSTGYGTDTQYF. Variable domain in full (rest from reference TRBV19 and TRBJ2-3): DGGITQSPKYLFRKEGQNVTLSCEQNLNHDAMYWYRQDPGQGLRLIYYSQIVNDFQKGDIAEGYSVSREKKESFPLTVTSAQKNPTAFYLCASSPSTGYGTDTQYFGPGTRLTVL.

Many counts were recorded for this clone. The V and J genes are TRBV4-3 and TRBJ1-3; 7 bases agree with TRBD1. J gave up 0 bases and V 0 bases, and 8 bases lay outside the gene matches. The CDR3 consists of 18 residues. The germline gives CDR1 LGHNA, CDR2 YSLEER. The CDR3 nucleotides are TGCGCCAGCAGCCAAGATCAGGGGGGACCGTCCTCTGGAAACACCATATATTTT. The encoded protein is CASSQDQGGPSSGNTIYF.

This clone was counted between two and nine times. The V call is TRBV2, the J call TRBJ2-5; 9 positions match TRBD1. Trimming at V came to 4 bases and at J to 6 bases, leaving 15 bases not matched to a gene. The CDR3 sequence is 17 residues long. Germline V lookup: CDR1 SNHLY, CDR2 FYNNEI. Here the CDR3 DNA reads TGTGCCAGCAGTGTCTCTCGGGACAGGGCTATTTTGAAGACCCAGTACTTC. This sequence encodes CASSVSRDRAILKTQYF.

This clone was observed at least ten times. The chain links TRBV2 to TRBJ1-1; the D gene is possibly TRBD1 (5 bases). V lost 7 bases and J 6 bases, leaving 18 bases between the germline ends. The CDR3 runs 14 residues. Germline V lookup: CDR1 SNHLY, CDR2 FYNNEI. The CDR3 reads CASKVSRDGSEAFF. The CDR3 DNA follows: TGTGCCAGCAAGGTCTCCAGGGATGGGTCTGAAGCTTTCTTT.

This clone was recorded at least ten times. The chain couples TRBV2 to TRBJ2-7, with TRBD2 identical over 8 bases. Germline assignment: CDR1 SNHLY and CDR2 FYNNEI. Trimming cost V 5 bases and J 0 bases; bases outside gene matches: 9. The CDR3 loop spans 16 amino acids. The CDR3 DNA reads TGTGCCAGCAGTCAACCGGCGGGAGGAACCTCCTACGAGCAGTACTTC. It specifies CASSQPAGGTSYEQYF.